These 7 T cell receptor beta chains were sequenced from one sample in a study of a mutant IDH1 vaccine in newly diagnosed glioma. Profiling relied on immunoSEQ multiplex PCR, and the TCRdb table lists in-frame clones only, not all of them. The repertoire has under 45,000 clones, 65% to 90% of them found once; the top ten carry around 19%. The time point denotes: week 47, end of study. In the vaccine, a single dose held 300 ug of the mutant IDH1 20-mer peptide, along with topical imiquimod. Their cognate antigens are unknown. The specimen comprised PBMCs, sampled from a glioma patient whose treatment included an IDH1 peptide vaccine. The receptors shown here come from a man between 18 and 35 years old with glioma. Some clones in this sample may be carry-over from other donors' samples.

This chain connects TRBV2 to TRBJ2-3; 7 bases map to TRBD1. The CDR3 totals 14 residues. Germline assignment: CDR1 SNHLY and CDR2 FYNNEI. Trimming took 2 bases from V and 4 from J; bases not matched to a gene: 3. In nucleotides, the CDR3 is TGTGCCAGCAGTGAAATTAGGGGGCCAGATACGCAGTATTTT. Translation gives CASSEIRGPDTQYF. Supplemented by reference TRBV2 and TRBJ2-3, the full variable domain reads EPEVTQTPSHQVTQMGQEVILRCVPISNHLYFYWYRQILGQKVEFLVSFYNNEISEKSEIFDDQFSVERPDGSNFTLKIRSTKLEDSAMYFCASSEIRGPDTQYFGPGTRLTVL.

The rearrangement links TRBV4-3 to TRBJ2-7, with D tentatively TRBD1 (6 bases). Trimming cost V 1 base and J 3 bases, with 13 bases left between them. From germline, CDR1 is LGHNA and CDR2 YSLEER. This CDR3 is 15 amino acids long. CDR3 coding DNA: TGCGCCAGCAGCCAAGGAACAGGGCAAAACTACGAGCAGTACTTC. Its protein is CASSQGTGQNYEQYF.

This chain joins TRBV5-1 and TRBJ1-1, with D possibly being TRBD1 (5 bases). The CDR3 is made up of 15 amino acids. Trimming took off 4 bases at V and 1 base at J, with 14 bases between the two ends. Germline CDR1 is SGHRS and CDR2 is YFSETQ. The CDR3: CASSPPGLQNTEAFF. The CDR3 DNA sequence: TGCGCCAGCAGCCCCCCAGGGCTTCAGAACACTGAAGCTTTCTTT.

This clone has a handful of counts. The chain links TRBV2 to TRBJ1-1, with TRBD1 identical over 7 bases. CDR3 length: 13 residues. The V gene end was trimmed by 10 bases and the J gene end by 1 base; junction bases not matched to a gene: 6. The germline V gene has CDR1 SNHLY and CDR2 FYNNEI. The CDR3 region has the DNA TGTGCCACCCTGACAGGGAGGAACACTGAAGCTTTCTTT. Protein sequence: CATLTGRNTEAFF.

CDR3 in DNA: TGCAGCGTTGATACAAATTCGGGACTAGCGGTCAATGAGCAGTTCTTC. Translated: CSVDTNSGLAVNEQFF. The chain links TRBV29-1 to TRBJ2-1; TRBD2 agrees at 11 bases. The CDR3 is 16 amino acids. Germline V gene lookup returns CDR1 SQVTM and CDR2 ANQGSEA. The ends lost 3 bases at V and 6 bases at J; junction bases unmatched: 10.

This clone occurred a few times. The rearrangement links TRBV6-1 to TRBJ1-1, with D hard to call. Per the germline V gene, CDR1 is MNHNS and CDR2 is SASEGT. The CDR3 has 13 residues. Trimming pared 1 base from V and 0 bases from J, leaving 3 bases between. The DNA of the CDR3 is TGTGCCAGCAGTGAAGTAGTGAACACTGAAGCTTTCTTT. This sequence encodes CASSEVVNTEAFF.

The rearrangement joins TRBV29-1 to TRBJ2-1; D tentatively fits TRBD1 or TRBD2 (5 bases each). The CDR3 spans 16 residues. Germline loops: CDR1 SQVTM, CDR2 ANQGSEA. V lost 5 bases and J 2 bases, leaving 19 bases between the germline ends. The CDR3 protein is CSVRVGVWGAYNEQFF. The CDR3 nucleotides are TGCAGCGTTCGGGTGGGGGTCTGGGGCGCCTACAATGAGCAGTTCTTC.